This T cell receptor (beta chain) is from a study of CD8+ T cells in alopecia areata. This clone turned up a few times. Treatment described: oral pan-JAK inhibitor, 5-10 mg twice daily. As the sequencing template, cDNA was produced by extracting RNA and reverse transcribing it. Generated by immunoSEQ multiplex PCR, the TCRdb table keeps only in-frame clones and is missing some. The sample lists 150,000 to 200,000 clones; roughly 66% were seen once. V gave up 6 bases and J gave up 6 bases, with 14 bases separating them. The CDR3 runs 12 residues. The V gene's germline CDR1 is SQVTM and CDR2 ANQGSEA. This chain connects TRBV29-1 to TRBJ1-2; no clear D. The receptor was isolated from a human donor with alopecia areata. The material was CD4+ T cells sorted from blood, obtained at week 24, from a patient treated with tofacitinib. The CDR3 region has the DNA TGCAGCGTGGGCTGGTCCGGAGATGGCTACACCTTC. Protein sequence: CSVGWSGDGYTF.